Listed below are T cell receptor beta chains from one sample, sequenced in a study of T cells in Graves' hyperthyroidism and ophthalmopathy. One entry per CDR3 protein results from TCRdb running MiXCR on the multiplex PCR reads. The sample holds about 96,000 distinct CDR3 sequences; around 52% are singletons and the top ten take 25% to 30%. The sample comprised blood. These receptors were obtained from a woman in her thirties or forties with Graves' hyperthyroidism. CDR3s include the opening cysteine and the closing phenylalanine or tryptophan. A D gene is named only where the DNA matches it firmly. The size entry is marked missing in some rows and otherwise reads once, few, many or a size class.

cdr3_aa: CASKVNGPGPAQYF; cdr3_nt: TGTGCCAGCAAAGTGAACGGGCCTGGGCCGGCCCAGTACTTC; j_call: TRBJ2-5; cdr3_length: 14; d_call: -; v_call: TRBV6-5; clone_size: many
cdr3_aa: CSAPGPGGQETQYF; cdr3_nt: TGCAGTGCTCCAGGGCCGGGAGGACAAGAGACCCAGTACTTC; j_call: TRBJ2-5; cdr3_length: 14; d_call: TRBD2; v_call: TRBV20-1; clone_size: -
cdr3_aa: CASSLEGGFQETQYF; cdr3_nt: TGTGCCAGCAGCTTAGAAGGGGGCTTCCAAGAGACCCAGTACTTC; j_call: TRBJ2-5; cdr3_length: 15; d_call: TRBD1; v_call: TRBV7-6; clone_size: -
cdr3_aa: CASSQARAGSPLHF; cdr3_nt: TGCGCCAGCAGCCAAGCTAGGGCTGGTTCACCCCTCCACTTT; j_call: TRBJ1-6; cdr3_length: 14; d_call: -; v_call: TRBV4-3; clone_size: many
cdr3_aa: CATSEISTDTQYF; cdr3_nt: TGTGCCACCAGTGAAATTAGTACAGATACGCAGTATTTT; j_call: TRBJ2-3; cdr3_length: 13; d_call: -; v_call: TRBV24-1; clone_size: -
cdr3_aa: CASSSGLAGDLETQYF; cdr3_nt: TGTGCCAGCAGTTCTGGACTAGCGGGAGATCTAGAGACCCAGTACTTC; j_call: TRBJ2-5; cdr3_length: 16; d_call: TRBD2; v_call: TRBV7-2; clone_size: -
cdr3_aa: CASSLNMYGFQETQYF; cdr3_nt: TGTGCCAGCAGCTTAAATATGTATGGCTTCCAAGAGACCCAGTACTTC; j_call: TRBJ2-5; cdr3_length: 16; d_call: -; v_call: TRBV7-3; clone_size: -
cdr3_aa: CAISGDIWEEKLFF; cdr3_nt: TGTGCCATCAGTGGGGACATCTGGGAGGAAAAACTGTTTTTT; j_call: TRBJ1-4; cdr3_length: 14; d_call: -; v_call: TRBV10-3; clone_size: -
cdr3_aa: CASSPPGHHRRKHISSTEAFF; cdr3_nt: TGTGCCAGTAGTCCTCCGGGACACCACCGAAGGAAACACATATCGAGCACTGAAGCTTTCTTT; j_call: TRBJ1-1; cdr3_length: 21; d_call: -; v_call: TRBV19; clone_size: -
cdr3_aa: CASGAGELFF; cdr3_nt: TGTGCCAGCGGGGCAGGGGAGCTGTTTTTT; j_call: TRBJ2-2; cdr3_length: 10; d_call: -; v_call: TRBV7-8; clone_size: -
cdr3_aa: CSARPGTGFSPLHF; cdr3_nt: TGCAGTGCTAGGCCCGGGACAGGATTTTCACCCCTCCACTTT; j_call: TRBJ1-6; cdr3_length: 14; d_call: TRBD1; v_call: TRBV20-1; clone_size: -
cdr3_aa: CASISDREEKLFF; cdr3_nt: TGTGCCAGCATTTCGGACAGGGAGGAAAAACTGTTTTTT; j_call: TRBJ1-4; cdr3_length: 13; d_call: TRBD1; v_call: TRBV2; clone_size: -
cdr3_aa: CASSIYLCRTGTSGYQETQSF; cdr3_nt: -; j_call: TRBJ2-5; cdr3_length: 21; d_call: -; v_call: TRBV25-1; clone_size: -
cdr3_aa: CSVGLTGYGYGYTF; cdr3_nt: TGCAGCGTGGGACTGACAGGGTACGGCTATGGCTACACCTTC; j_call: TRBJ1-2; cdr3_length: 14; d_call: TRBD1; v_call: TRBV29-1; clone_size: many
cdr3_aa: CATSAAGTDNTGELFF; cdr3_nt: TGTGCCACCAGTGCCGCCGGGACAGACAACACCGGGGAGCTGTTTTTT; j_call: TRBJ2-2; cdr3_length: 16; d_call: TRBD1; v_call: TRBV24-1; clone_size: -
cdr3_aa: CSTTGTGPYEQYF; cdr3_nt: TGCAGCACCACCGGGACAGGGCCCTACGAGCAGTACTTC; j_call: TRBJ2-7; cdr3_length: 13; d_call: TRBD1; v_call: TRBV29-1; clone_size: many
cdr3_aa: CASSPVHSQIRGDSPLHF; cdr3_nt: TGTGCCAGCTCACCAGTCCACAGCCAGATTCGTGGTGATTCACCCCTCCACTTT; j_call: TRBJ1-6; cdr3_length: 18; d_call: -; v_call: TRBV6-1; clone_size: few
cdr3_aa: CASSSGTGREEQYF; cdr3_nt: TGTGCCAGCAGTTCAGGGACAGGCCGGGAGGAGCAGTACTTC; j_call: TRBJ2-7; cdr3_length: 14; d_call: TRBD1; v_call: TRBV15; clone_size: -
cdr3_aa: CASSVGGPGQPQHF; cdr3_nt: TGTGCCAGCAGTGTCGGGGGGCCAGGTCAGCCCCAGCATTTT; j_call: TRBJ1-5; cdr3_length: 14; d_call: -; v_call: TRBV7-6; clone_size: -
cdr3_aa: CSAWPAALETVQETQYF; cdr3_nt: TGCAGTGCTTGGCCGGCGGCGCTGGAAACGGTACAAGAGACCCAGTACTTC; j_call: TRBJ2-5; cdr3_length: 17; d_call: -; v_call: TRBV20-1; clone_size: -
cdr3_aa: CASSLPRDSNYEQYF; cdr3_nt: TGTGCCAGCAGTTTACCCCGGGACTCAAACTACGAGCAGTACTTC; j_call: TRBJ2-7; cdr3_length: 15; d_call: -; v_call: TRBV7-9; clone_size: -
cdr3_aa: CASSPHPGQGAHGENTEAFF; cdr3_nt: TGTGCCAGCAGCCCACACCCGGGACAGGGGGCGCATGGGGAGAACACTGAAGCTTTCTTT; j_call: TRBJ1-1; cdr3_length: 20; d_call: TRBD1; v_call: TRBV7-9; clone_size: few
cdr3_aa: CASSYSPGARGNTIYF; cdr3_nt: TGTGCCAGCAGTTACTCGCCCGGGGCACGGGGAAACACCATATATTTT; j_call: TRBJ1-3; cdr3_length: 16; d_call: -; v_call: TRBV6-6; clone_size: many
cdr3_aa: CASSFLGFYGYTF; cdr3_nt: TGTGCCAGCAGTTTTCTTGGATTCTATGGCTACACCTTC; j_call: TRBJ1-2; cdr3_length: 13; d_call: -; v_call: TRBV12-3/TRBV12-4; clone_size: many
cdr3_aa: CAISPGGTGGETQYF; cdr3_nt: TGTGCCATCAGTCCTGGCGGGACTGGAGGAGAGACCCAGTACTTC; j_call: TRBJ2-5; cdr3_length: 15; d_call: -; v_call: TRBV10-3; clone_size: -
cdr3_aa: CASSPGSHEQYF; cdr3_nt: TGTGCCAGCAGCCCGGGGAGCCACGAGCAGTACTTC; j_call: TRBJ2-7; cdr3_length: 12; d_call: -; v_call: TRBV7-2; clone_size: many
cdr3_aa: CASSEGAGRTEAFF; cdr3_nt: TGCGCCAGCAGTGAAGGGGCGGGAAGGACTGAAGCTTTCTTT; j_call: TRBJ1-1; cdr3_length: 14; d_call: -; v_call: TRBV10-2; clone_size: -
cdr3_aa: CSAEDVGGVYTF; cdr3_nt: TGCAGTGCTGAAGATGTTGGGGGTGTCTACACCTTC; j_call: TRBJ1-2; cdr3_length: 12; d_call: -; v_call: TRBV20-1; clone_size: many